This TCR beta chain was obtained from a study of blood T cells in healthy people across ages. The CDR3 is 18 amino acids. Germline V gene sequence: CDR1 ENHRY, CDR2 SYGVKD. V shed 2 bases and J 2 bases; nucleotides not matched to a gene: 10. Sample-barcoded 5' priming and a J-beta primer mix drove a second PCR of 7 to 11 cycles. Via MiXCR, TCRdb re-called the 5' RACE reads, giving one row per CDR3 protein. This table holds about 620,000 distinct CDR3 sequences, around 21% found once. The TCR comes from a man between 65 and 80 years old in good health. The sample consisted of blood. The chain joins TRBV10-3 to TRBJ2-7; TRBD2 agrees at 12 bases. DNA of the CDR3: TGTGCCATCAGTGAGGTCAGCGGACTAGCGGGGAACACCTACGAGCAGTACTTC. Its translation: CAISEVSGLAGNTYEQYF.